Shown below are 29 T cell receptor beta chains from a single sample sequenced in a study of response to subunit inactivated influenza vaccine. MiXCR, applied by TCRdb to the RT-PCR reads, yields one record per CDR3 protein. The sample lists 500,000 to 550,000 distinct CDR3 sequences; around 8% were seen once. The sample in question was PBMCs from blood, obtained roughly 24 months after vaccination. These receptors all stem from a man aged 45 to 70 who received an inactivated influenza vaccine.

This clonotype showed up just a few times. V usage is TRBV24-1 and J usage is TRBJ2-1; 10 nucleotides line up with TRBD1. Germline CDR1 reads KGHDR; CDR2 reads SFDVKD. The CDR3 is made up of 14 amino acids. V shed 4 bases and J 7 bases; nucleotides not matched to a gene: 3. The CDR3 DNA is TGTGCCACCAGTGAATGGGACAGGGGTAATGAGCAGTTCTTC. Its protein product is CATSEWDRGNEQFF.

This clonotype was picked up many times. The V gene is TRBV29-1, the J gene TRBJ1-1; D is possibly TRBD1 (5 bases). Germline V lookup: CDR1 SQVTM, CDR2 ANQGSEA. The length of the CDR3 is 13 residues. V was cut by 3 bases and J by 4 bases, with 12 bases left in between. CDR3 in DNA: TGCAGCGTTGACAGGGTAGGAGGCACTGAAGCTTTCTTT. The encoded protein is CSVDRVGGTEAFF. Full variable domain (rest looked up from reference TRBV29-1 and TRBJ1-1): SAVISQKPSRDICQRGTSLTIQCQVDSQVTMMFWYRQQPGQSLTLIATANQGSEATYESGFVIDKFPISRPNLTFSTLTVSNMSPEDSSIYLCSVDRVGGTEAFFGQGTRLTVV.

The V and J genes are TRBV10-3 and TRBJ1-6; D uncertain. CDR1 and CDR2 from the germline V gene are ENHRY and SYGVKD. CDR3 length: 15 amino acids. V was trimmed by 3 bases and J by 6 bases, leaving 12 bases between them. CDR3 amino acids: CAISDLGRSNSPLHF. The CDR3, as DNA: TGTGCCATCAGTGACCTTGGAAGGAGTAATTCACCCCTCCACTTT.

The J gene is TRBJ2-5, the V gene TRBV7-9, with D perhaps matching TRBD1 (5 bases). V lost 5 bases and J lost 1, with 11 bases in between. The CDR3 is made up of 14 amino acids. Germline V CDR1 and CDR2: SEHNR, FQNEAQ (reference sequence). The CDR3 bases are TGTGCCAGCAGCGTAAGACAGTTCCAAGAGACCCAGTACTTC. Its protein is CASSVRQFQETQYF.

This clonotype appeared a few times. The CDR3 here is CASSQDRDIGAFF. The CDR3 coding sequence is TGCGCCAGCAGCCAAGATAGGGACATCGGAGCTTTCTTT. V usage is TRBV4-1 and J usage is TRBJ1-1, with a weak D call TRBD1 (6 bases). Germline CDR1 reads MGHRA; CDR2 reads YSYEKL. The CDR3 has 13 residues. The germline V and J ends were trimmed by 0 bases and 10 bases, with 12 bases remaining between them.

This clonotype turned up a few times. The chain recombines TRBV11-3 with TRBJ2-7, with 7 bases fitting TRBD1. Trimming removed 5 bases from V and 6 bases from J; junction bases left unmatched: 7. The CDR3 totals 13 residues. Germline V gene sequence: CDR1 SGHNT, CDR2 YENEEA. This CDR3 reads CASSLDRVSEQYF. In DNA, the CDR3 is TGTGCCAGCAGCCTCGACAGGGTAAGCGAGCAGTACTTC.

DNA for the CDR3: TGTGCCAGCAGCCCACAGGGGTCCCACTATGGCTACACCTTC. Its protein product is CASSPQGSHYGYTF. The chain couples TRBV7-9 to TRBJ1-2; 7 bases map to TRBD1. V shed 5 bases and J 3 bases; nucleotides not matched to a gene: 6. CDR3 length: 14 residues. Germline V gene lookup returns CDR1 SEHNR and CDR2 FQNEAQ (reference sequence).

J is TRBJ2-1 and V is TRBV7-9; no definite D call. This CDR3 region has 13 residues. The V gene's germline CDR1 is SEHNR and CDR2 FQNEAQ (reference sequence). Trimming stripped 1 base from V and 10 bases from J, with 11 bases between. The CDR3 coding sequence is TGTGCCAGCAGCTTAGACCTCCTGGAGGAGCAGTTCTTC. This gives the protein CASSLDLLEEQFF.

In this sample, this clonotype turned up a few times. The chain employs TRBV11-3 and TRBJ2-3; the match to TRBD1 covers 9 bases. After removal of 4 bases from V and 4 bases from J, the junction contained 3 bases not matched to a gene. CDR3 size: 14 residues. Per the germline V gene, CDR1 is SGHNT and CDR2 is YENEEA. The CDR3 region is CASSSRTGADTQYF. DNA for the CDR3: TGTGCCAGCAGCTCCCGGACAGGGGCAGATACGCAGTATTTT.

This clonotype was seen a few times. This chain connects TRBV27 to TRBJ1-1; 7 bases map to TRBD1. The length of the CDR3 is 14 residues. Germline CDR1 and CDR2: MNHEY and SMNVEV (reference sequence). Trimming took 0 bases from V and 7 from J; bases not matched to a gene: 5. CDR3 DNA: TGTGCCAGCAGTTTATCCCGGGACAGTTTTGAAGCTTTCTTT. This encodes CASSLSRDSFEAFF.

This rearrangement joins TRBV12-3 or TRBV12-4 to TRBJ2-2; 9 nucleotides agree with TRBD1. The V segment lost 5 bases and the J segment 5 bases; nucleotides outside the gene matches: 12. The CDR3 sequence is 17 residues long. CDR3: CASSPSATQGATGELFF. The CDR3 DNA reads as TGTGCCAGCAGTCCCTCGGCGACACAGGGGGCGACCGGGGAGCTGTTTTTT.

This clonotype showed up many times. This chain uses TRBV27 with TRBJ2-2; perhaps D is TRBD1 or TRBD2 (5 bases each). Trimming shortened V by 2 bases and J by 7 bases, and 11 bases separated the two germline ends. Germline V gives CDR1 MNHEY, CDR2 SMNVEV (reference sequence). The CDR3 totals 14 residues. The CDR3 sequence is CASSLIGAGGELFF. CDR3 nucleotides: TGTGCCAGCAGTTTAATAGGGGCGGGCGGGGAGCTGTTTTTT.

This clonotype was counted at least ten times. V and J are TRBV12-3 or TRBV12-4 and TRBJ1-3, with no clear D. The CDR3 consists of 13 residues. V was pared by 4 bases and J by 9 bases, with 13 bases between. The CDR3 loop is CASSYRVISTIYF. DNA of the CDR3: TGTGCCAGCAGTTACCGGGTCATAAGCACCATATATTTT.

V usage is TRBV7-2 and J usage is TRBJ1-1; TRBD1 matches 10 bases. V dropped 0 bases and J dropped 4; count of bases not matched to a gene: 2. The CDR3 totals 15 residues. Germline CDR1 is SGHTA and CDR2 is FQGNSA. CDR3 sequence reads: CASSLAGTGVTEAFF. For the CDR3, the DNA is TGTGCCAGCAGCTTAGCGGGGACAGGGGTCACTGAAGCTTTCTTT. Using reference TRBV7-2 and TRBJ1-1 for the parts outside the CDR3, the full variable domain is GAGVSQSPSNKVTEKGKDVELRCDPISGHTALYWYRQSLGQGLEFLIYFQGNSAPDKSGLPSDRFSAERTGGSVSTLTIQRTQQEDSAVYLCASSLAGTGVTEAFFGQGTRLTVV.

The chain recombines TRBV5-6 with TRBJ2-1; D is uncertain. Trimming left V 2 bases short and J 10 bases short, with 16 bases between. This CDR3 has 14 amino acids. Germline V gene sequence: CDR1 SGHDT, CDR2 YYEEEE. The CDR3 is CASSFPQSTREQFF. The DNA for the CDR3 is TGTGCCAGCAGCTTCCCCCAGAGTACAAGAGAGCAGTTCTTC.

This clonotype was recorded many times. The chain recombines TRBV5-6 with TRBJ1-5; 11 bases match TRBD1. J gave up 3 bases and V 1 base, and 6 bases lay outside the gene matches. This CDR3 spans 17 amino acids. CDR1 and CDR2 (germline): SGHDT, YYEEEE. The DNA for the CDR3 is TGTGCCAGCAGCTTGACAAGGACAGGGGGCACCAATCAGCCCCAGCATTTT. Amino acid sequence: CASSLTRTGGTNQPQHF.

The rearrangement links TRBV20-1 to TRBJ2-1, with TRBD2 identical over 12 bases. This CDR3 region has 15 residues. The V gene's germline CDR1 is DFQATT and CDR2 SNEGSKA (reference sequence). J lost 7 bases, V lost 2 bases, and 6 bases had no gene match. This chain's CDR3 is CSARPLAGGLNEQFF. Written as DNA, the CDR3 is TGCAGTGCTAGACCACTAGCGGGAGGCCTAAATGAGCAGTTCTTC.

This sequence joins TRBV4-3 and TRBJ1-3; unclear D gene. Between the trimmed V and J ends, which lost 0 bases and 0 bases, there was a span of 9 bases. Germline V gives CDR1 LGHNA, CDR2 YSLEER. CDR3 length equals 16 residues. The CDR3 reads CASSQDRKSSGNTIYF. CDR3 DNA sequence: TGCGCCAGCAGCCAAGATCGAAAGAGCTCTGGAAACACCATATATTTT.

This clonotype was observed at least ten times. The chain employs TRBV29-1 and TRBJ2-7; D not resolved. This CDR3 is 12 amino acids long. The ends were cut back, 5 bases at V and 2 bases at J, with 10 bases in the middle. Germline V gene data show CDR1 as SQVTM and CDR2 as ANQGSEA. The DNA of the CDR3 is TGCAGCGTTAAAGGCAGCGCCTACGAGCAGTACTTC. This codes for CSVKGSAYEQYF.

Ten or more counts support this clonotype. Written as DNA, the CDR3 is TGTGCCAGCAGCTCCCGACTAGCGGGGGGCTTGGATACGCAGTATTTT. Translation: CASSSRLAGGLDTQYF. The V and J genes are TRBV7-2 and TRBJ2-3; the match to TRBD2 covers 13 bases. This CDR3 has 16 residues. J gave up 6 bases and V 4 bases, and 7 bases lay outside the gene matches. Germline assignment: CDR1 SGHTA and CDR2 FQGNSA.

In its sample, this clonotype was seen many times. V and J are TRBV7-9 and TRBJ1-1, with D perhaps TRBD1 (6 bases). Trimming removed 5 bases at V and 4 bases at J, with 17 bases between. The germline V gene has CDR1 SEHNR and CDR2 FQNEAQ (reference sequence). This CDR3 contains 15 residues. The CDR3 nucleotides are TGTGCCAGCAGCCCCAGAGGACAGTTTGGCACTGAAGCTTTCTTT. It specifies CASSPRGQFGTEAFF.

The gene calls are TRBV19 and TRBJ2-2; no clear D. This CDR3 has 14 amino acids. Germline V CDR1 and CDR2: LNHDA, SQIVND (reference sequence). The germline V and J ends were trimmed by 6 bases and 4 bases, with 12 bases remaining between them. DNA of the CDR3: TGTGCCAGTAGCTTGTATTCGGGCACCGGGGAGCTGTTTTTT. Protein sequence: CASSLYSGTGELFF.

The chain joins TRBV7-9 to TRBJ2-7, with 8 bases lining up with TRBD2. V was pared by 0 bases and J by 6 bases, with 4 bases of the junction left unmatched. The CDR3 has 14 amino acids. The germline V gene encodes CDR1 SEHNR and CDR2 FQNEAQ (reference sequence). In nucleotides, the CDR3 is TGTGCCAGCAGCTTAGCGCTCCGGGAGGGCGAGCAGTACTTC. Its translation is CASSLALREGEQYF. Full variable domain (remainder filled in from reference TRBV7-9 and TRBJ2-7): DTGVSQNPRHKITKRGQNVTFRCDPISEHNRLYWYRQTLGQGPEFLTYFQNEAQLEKSRLLSDRFSAERPKGSFSTLEIQRTEQGDSAMYLCASSLALREGEQYFGPGTRLTVT.

Details on this clonotype: A read error is possible here, since a much larger clone lies one base away. DNA for the CDR3: TGTGCCAGCGTCGGACAGTCGAACACTGAAGCTTTCTTT. It is translated as CASVGQSNTEAFF. V usage is TRBV7-2 and J usage is TRBJ1-1, with D possibly TRBD1 on 6 matching bases. Trimming pared 8 bases from V and 1 base from J, leaving 11 bases between. This CDR3 has 13 amino acids. Germline V lookup: CDR1 SGHTA, CDR2 FQGNSA.

This clonotype showed up many times. The chain combines TRBV7-2 with TRBJ1-3; D not certain. The CDR3 loop spans 11 amino acids. The germline CDR1 and CDR2 sequences are SGHTA and FQGNSA. Trimming left V 1 base short and J 10 bases short, with 5 bases between. The CDR3 nucleotides are TGTGCCAGCAGCTTAGAAGGAACCATATATTTT. Its translation: CASSLEGTIYF.

This clonotype was seen ten or more times. J is TRBJ2-3 and V is TRBV10-3, with D perhaps TRBD1 (6 bases). Germline assignment: CDR1 ENHRY and CDR2 SYGVKD. The CDR3 sequence is 14 residues long. V shed 3 bases and J shed 1 base, with 8 bases lying between them. The CDR3 nucleotides are TGTGCCATCAGTGAAGGGGGAGGCACAGATACGCAGTATTTT. This translates into CAISEGGGTDTQYF.

This clonotype was seen repeatedly, ten times or more. V usage is TRBV5-1 and J usage is TRBJ2-7; D is unclear. The V end was cut by 2 bases, the J end by 5 bases, with 5 bases between. Germline V gene lookup returns CDR1 SGHRS and CDR2 YFSETQ. The length of the CDR3 is 11 residues. Here the CDR3 reads CASSFRNEQYF. CDR3 nucleotides: TGCGCCAGCAGCTTCCGGAACGAGCAGTACTTC.

This clonotype was observed a few times. V usage is TRBV15 and J usage is TRBJ2-1; D is possibly TRBD1 or TRBD2 (5 bases each). V lost 3 bases to trimming and J lost 0 bases, with 15 bases between them. Germline-derived CDR1 and CDR2 are LNHNV and YYDKDF (reference sequence). The CDR3 covers 17 residues. Written as DNA, the CDR3 is TGTGCCACCAGCAGGGGGGTCGGTATTAGCTCCTACAATGAGCAGTTCTTC. Residues: CATSRGVGISSYNEQFF.

The rearrangement joins TRBV12-3 or TRBV12-4 to TRBJ2-1; 9 bases are shared with TRBD1. The CDR3 spans 15 residues. V lost 3 bases to trimming and J lost 9 bases; unmatched junction nucleotides: 9. In DNA form, the CDR3 reads TGTGCCAGCAGTTTCAAGTCGACAGGGGGTATTGAGCAGTTCTTC. Amino acids: CASSFKSTGGIEQFF.